The T cell receptor beta chain under discussion was sequenced for a study of technical replicates of blood from four donors (TCRdb year 2017). Library generation was performed with the immunoSEQ multiplex PCR assay. TCRdb mirrors the immuneACCESS table, restricted to in-frame sequences. Some clones are absent from its copies; in checked studies, under half trace to an unresolved V gene, and the reason for the others is unknown. The sample records tens of thousands of clones, about 95% of which are singletons. The ten largest clonotypes hold about 0.27% of the sample. About this clone itself: Its antigen has not been determined. No base quality values were provided; no much bigger clone lies one nucleotide off.

The sample was T cells isolated from PBMCs. This clonotype was sampled from a human donor in good health.

The encoded CDR3 is CASSMDRVNTEAFF. The DNA reads as follows: TGTGCCAGCAGCATGGACAGGGTGAACACTGAAGCTTTCTTT. The chain is assembled from TRBV7-9 and TRBJ1-1, with 8 central nucleotides matching TRBD1. Looking up the germline V gene (reference sequence) yields CDR1 SEHNR and CDR2 FQNEAQ. The CDR3 holds 14 amino acids from the cysteine to the phenylalanine. CDR3 DNA only is kept here, 42 bases in frame from base 1. The junction shows trimming of 5 bases on V and 0 bases on J, and the gene matches do not reach 2 bases of it.